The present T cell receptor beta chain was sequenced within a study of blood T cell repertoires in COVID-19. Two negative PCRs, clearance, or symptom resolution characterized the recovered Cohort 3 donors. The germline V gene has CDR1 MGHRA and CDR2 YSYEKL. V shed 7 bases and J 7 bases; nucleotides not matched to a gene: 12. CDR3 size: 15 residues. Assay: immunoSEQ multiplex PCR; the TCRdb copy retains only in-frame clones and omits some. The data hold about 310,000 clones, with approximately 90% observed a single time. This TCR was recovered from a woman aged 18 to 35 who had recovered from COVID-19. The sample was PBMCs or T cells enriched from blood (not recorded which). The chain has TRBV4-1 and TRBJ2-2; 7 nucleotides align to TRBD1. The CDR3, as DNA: TGCGCCAGCAACCTACGGTTTGACAGGGTCGGGGAGCTGTTTTTT. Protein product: CASNLRFDRVGELFF.